This TCR beta chain is from a study of T cell responses to AZD1222 COVID-19 vaccine. Study results and caveats: Spike-specific TCRs gained breadth and depth after people received two AZD1222 doses. At study baseline, merely six AZD1222 recipients were seropositive. Clonal diversity may have been underestimated, and the donors were mostly white British, with more females than males.

Regarding this clone: The antigen is undetermined.

The V and J ends lost 2 bases and 3 bases respectively, with 13 bases between them. The CDR3 has 16 residues. Germline CDR1 SGHTA, CDR2 FQGTGA. Profiling relied on immunoSEQ multiplex PCR, and the TCRdb table lists in-frame clones only, not all of them. Seen here are around 110,000 clones, 85% to 90% observed once, and the top ten hold around 5%. The receptor was derived from an adult in good health. The chain combines TRBV7-3 with TRBJ2-2, with TRBD1 as a possible D gene (5 bases). Sample: peripheral blood, taken on day 0 of AZD1222 vaccination. The CDR3: CASSLQPGPYTGELFF. The CDR3 DNA is TGTGCCAGCAGCTTACAGCCAGGGCCCTACACCGGGGAGCTGTTTTTT. The entire variable domain, with the rest obtained from reference TRBV7-3 and TRBJ2-2, is as follows: GAGVSQTPSNKVTEKGKYVELRCDPISGHTALYWYRQSLGQGPEFLIYFQGTGAADDSGLPNDRFFAVRPEGSVSTLKIQRTERGDSAVYLCASSLQPGPYTGELFFGEGSRLTVL.